The clone carrying this T cell receptor (beta chain) has only one observation. This record belongs to a study of cytomegalovirus exposure and HLA in healthy donors. Primers included in the PCR were 60 Vbeta and 13 Jbeta primers. Assay used: immunoSEQ multiplex PCR; TCRdb lists only in-frame clones, some missing. The sample yields over 100,000 clones, 65% to 75% seen once. The clonotype was recovered from a man aged 25 to 40 in good health and CMV-seropositive. The source material was PBMCs.

The CDR3 region is CASSPQTEKCGYTF. CDR3 DNA: TGTGCCAGCTCACCGCAGACGGAGAAGTGTGGCTACACCTTC. The V and J genes are TRBV18 and TRBJ1-2; D gene unclear. The germline gives CDR1 KGHSH, CDR2 LQKENI. The CDR3 is made up of 14 amino acids. V dropped 3 bases and J dropped 7 bases, with 15 bases sitting between them. The full variable domain, its missing parts supplied by reference TRBV18 and TRBJ1-2, is NAGVMQNPRHLVRRRGQEARLRCSPMKGHSHVYWYRQLPEEGLKFMVYLQKENIIDESGMPKERFSAEFPKEGPSILRIQQVVRGDSAAYFCASSPQTEKCGYTFGSGTRLTVV.